This T cell receptor (beta chain) originates from a study of T cells in Graves' hyperthyroidism and ophthalmopathy. This clonotype was detected a few times. Amplification targeted TCR beta CDR3 regions from RNA transcripts. First-round RT-PCR of the TCR CDR3 relied on the HTBI primer set. Each CDR3 protein gets one entry after TCRdb re-called the multiplex PCR reads with MiXCR. Here the sample spans some 600,000 distinct CDR3 sequences, about 15% being singletons. This receptor was identified in a woman in her twenties or thirties with Graves' hyperthyroidism that later progressed to Graves' ophthalmopathy. Sequenced: blood.

The CDR3 loop reads CASSFTSGGDAYTDTQYF. CDR3 DNA: TGTGCCAGCAGCTTCACCTCGGGGGGAGACGCCTACACAGATACGCAGTATTTT. V gene TRBV27 combines with J gene TRBJ2-3; TRBD2 aligns across 7 bases. Germline CDR1 MNHEY, CDR2 SMNVEV (reference sequence). Germline trimming cut 6 bases from V and 2 bases from J; bases unmatched to any gene: 17. The CDR3 is 18 residues long.